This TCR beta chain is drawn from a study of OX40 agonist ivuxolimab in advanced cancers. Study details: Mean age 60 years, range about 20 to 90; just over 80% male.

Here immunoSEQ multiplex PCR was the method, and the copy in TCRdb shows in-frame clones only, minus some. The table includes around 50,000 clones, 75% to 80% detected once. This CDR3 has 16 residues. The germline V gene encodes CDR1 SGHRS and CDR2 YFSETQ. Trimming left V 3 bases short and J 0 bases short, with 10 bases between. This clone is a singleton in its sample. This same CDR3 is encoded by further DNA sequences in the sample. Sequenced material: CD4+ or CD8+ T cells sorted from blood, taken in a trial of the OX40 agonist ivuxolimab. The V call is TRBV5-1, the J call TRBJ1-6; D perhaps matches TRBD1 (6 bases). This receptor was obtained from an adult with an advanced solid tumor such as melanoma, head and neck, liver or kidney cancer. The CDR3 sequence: CASSSQGSSYNSPLHF. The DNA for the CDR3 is TGCGCCAGCAGCTCACAGGGTAGCTCCTATAATTCACCCCTCCACTTT.